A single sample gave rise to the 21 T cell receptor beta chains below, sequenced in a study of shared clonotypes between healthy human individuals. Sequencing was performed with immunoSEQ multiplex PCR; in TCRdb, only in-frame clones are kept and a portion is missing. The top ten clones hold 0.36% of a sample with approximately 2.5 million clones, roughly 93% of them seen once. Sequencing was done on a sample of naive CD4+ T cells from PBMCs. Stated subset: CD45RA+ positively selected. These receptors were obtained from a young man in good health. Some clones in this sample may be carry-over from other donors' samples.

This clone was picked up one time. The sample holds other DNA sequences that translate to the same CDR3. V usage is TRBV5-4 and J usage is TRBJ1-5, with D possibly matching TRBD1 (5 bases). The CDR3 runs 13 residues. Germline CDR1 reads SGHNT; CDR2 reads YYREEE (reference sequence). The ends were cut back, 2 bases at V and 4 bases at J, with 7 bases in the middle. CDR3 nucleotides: TGTGCCAGCAGCTTCGGACAAAATCAGCCCCAGCATTTT. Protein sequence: CASSFGQNQPQHF.

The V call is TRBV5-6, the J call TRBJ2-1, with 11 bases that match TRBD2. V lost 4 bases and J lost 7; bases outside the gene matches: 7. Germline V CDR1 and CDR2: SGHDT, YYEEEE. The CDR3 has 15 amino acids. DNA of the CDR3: TGTGCCAGCAGCGCACTAGCGGGAGAACGGAATGAGCAGTTCTTC. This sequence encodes CASSALAGERNEQFF.

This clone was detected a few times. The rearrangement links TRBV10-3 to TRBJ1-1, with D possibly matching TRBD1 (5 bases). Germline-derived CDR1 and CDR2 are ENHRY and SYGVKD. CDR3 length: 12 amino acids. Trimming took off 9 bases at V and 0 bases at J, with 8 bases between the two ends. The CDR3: CAIGTVNTEAFF. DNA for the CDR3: TGTGCCATAGGGACCGTGAACACTGAAGCTTTCTTT.

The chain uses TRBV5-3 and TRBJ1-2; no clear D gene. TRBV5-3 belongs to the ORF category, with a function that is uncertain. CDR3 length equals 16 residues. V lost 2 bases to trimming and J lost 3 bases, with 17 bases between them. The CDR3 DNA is TGTGCCAGAAGCTTAGGGCCTCTTCATGGGCACTATGGCTACACCTTC. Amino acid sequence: CARSLGPLHGHYGYTF.

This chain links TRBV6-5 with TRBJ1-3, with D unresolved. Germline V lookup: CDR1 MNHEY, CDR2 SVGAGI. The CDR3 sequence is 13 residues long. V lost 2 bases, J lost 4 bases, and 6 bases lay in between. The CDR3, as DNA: TGTGCCAGCAGTTACAGAGCAGGAAACACCATATATTTT. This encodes CASSYRAGNTIYF.

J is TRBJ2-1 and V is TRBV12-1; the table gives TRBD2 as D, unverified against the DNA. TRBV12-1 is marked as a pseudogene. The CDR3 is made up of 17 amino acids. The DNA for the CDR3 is TGTGCCAGCAGCTTTGGCCTAGCTGATAGCTCCTACAATGAGCAGTTCTTC. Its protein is CASSFGLADSSYNEQFF.

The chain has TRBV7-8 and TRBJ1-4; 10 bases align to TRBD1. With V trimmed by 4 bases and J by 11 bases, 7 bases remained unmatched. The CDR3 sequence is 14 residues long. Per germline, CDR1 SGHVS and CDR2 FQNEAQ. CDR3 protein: CASSSTGGESKLFF. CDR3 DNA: TGTGCCAGCAGCTCGACAGGGGGCGAGAGTAAACTGTTTTTT.

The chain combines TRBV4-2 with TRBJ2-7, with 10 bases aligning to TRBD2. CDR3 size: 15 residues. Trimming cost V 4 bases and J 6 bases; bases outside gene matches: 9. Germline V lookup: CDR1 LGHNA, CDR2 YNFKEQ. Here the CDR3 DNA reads TGTGCCAGCAGCCGCTTCCTAGCGGGAGCGGGCGAGCAGTACTTC. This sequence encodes CASSRFLAGAGEQYF.

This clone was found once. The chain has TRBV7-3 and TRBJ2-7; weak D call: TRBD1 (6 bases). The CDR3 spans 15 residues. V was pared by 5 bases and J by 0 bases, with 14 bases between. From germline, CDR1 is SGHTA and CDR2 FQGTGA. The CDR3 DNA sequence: TGTGCCAGCAGCGTCAACTTAGGGGGCTCCTACGAGCAGTACTTC. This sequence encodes CASSVNLGGSYEQYF.

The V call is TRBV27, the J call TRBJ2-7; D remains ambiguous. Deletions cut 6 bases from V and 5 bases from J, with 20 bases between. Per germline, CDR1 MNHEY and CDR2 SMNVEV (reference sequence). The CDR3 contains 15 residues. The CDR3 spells CASSLGYARDDEQYF. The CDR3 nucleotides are TGTGCCAGCAGCCTAGGCTACGCGCGAGATGACGAGCAGTACTTC.

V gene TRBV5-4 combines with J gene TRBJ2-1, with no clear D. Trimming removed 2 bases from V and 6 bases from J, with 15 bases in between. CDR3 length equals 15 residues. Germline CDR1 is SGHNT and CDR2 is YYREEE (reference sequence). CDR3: CASSFFSNGINEQFF. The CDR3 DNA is TGTGCCAGCAGCTTTTTTAGTAATGGGATCAATGAGCAGTTCTTC.

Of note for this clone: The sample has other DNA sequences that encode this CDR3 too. The CDR3 sequence is CASGPSGDNEQFF. The CDR3 DNA is TGTGCTAGTGGACCTAGCGGCGACAATGAGCAGTTCTTC. This sequence joins TRBV12-5 and TRBJ2-1; 7 bases are shared with TRBD2. Germline CDR1 is LGHNT and CDR2 is FRNRAP. V lost 6 bases, J lost 5 bases, and 4 bases stayed unmatched. The CDR3 runs 13 residues.

CDR3: CASSNRGQGSDEQFF. In DNA form, the CDR3 reads TGTGCCAGCAGCAATCGAGGACAGGGGAGCGATGAGCAGTTCTTC. The rearrangement joins TRBV5-4 to TRBJ2-1; 9 nucleotides line up with TRBD1. V was clipped by 4 bases and J by 8 bases; unmatched bases: 10. Germline assignment: CDR1 SGHNT and CDR2 YYREEE (reference sequence). The CDR3 sequence is 15 residues long.

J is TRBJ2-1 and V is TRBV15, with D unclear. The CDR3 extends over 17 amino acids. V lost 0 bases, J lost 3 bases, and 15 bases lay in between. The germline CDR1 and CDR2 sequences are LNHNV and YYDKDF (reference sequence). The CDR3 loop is CATSRDRPSKIYNEQFF. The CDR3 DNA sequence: TGTGCCACCAGCAGAGATCGCCCGTCAAAGATCTACAATGAGCAGTTCTTC.

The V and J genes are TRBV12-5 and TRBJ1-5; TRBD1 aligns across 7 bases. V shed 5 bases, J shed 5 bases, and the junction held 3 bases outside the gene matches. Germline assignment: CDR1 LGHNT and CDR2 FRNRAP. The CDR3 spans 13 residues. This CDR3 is CASGDRVDQPQHF. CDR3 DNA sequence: TGTGCTAGTGGTGACAGGGTAGATCAGCCCCAGCATTTT. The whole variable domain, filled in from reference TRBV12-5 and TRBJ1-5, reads DARVTQTPRHKVTEMGQEVTMRCQPILGHNTVFWYRQTMMQGLELLAYFRNRAPLDDSGMPKDRFSAEMPDATLATLKIQPSEPRDSAVYFCASGDRVDQPQHFGDGTRLSIL.

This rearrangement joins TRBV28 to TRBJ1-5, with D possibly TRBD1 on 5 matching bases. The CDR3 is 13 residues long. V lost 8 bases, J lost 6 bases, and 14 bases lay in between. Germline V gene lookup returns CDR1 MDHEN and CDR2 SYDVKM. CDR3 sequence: CASRTGGFQPQHF. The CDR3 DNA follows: TGTGCCAGCCGAACCGGGGGTTTTCAGCCCCAGCATTTT.

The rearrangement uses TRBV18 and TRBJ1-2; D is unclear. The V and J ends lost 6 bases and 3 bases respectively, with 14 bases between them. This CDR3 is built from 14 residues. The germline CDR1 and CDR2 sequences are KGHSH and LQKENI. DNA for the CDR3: TGTGCCAGCTCTCAAAACCTTAAAGACTATGGCTACACCTTC. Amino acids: CASSQNLKDYGYTF.

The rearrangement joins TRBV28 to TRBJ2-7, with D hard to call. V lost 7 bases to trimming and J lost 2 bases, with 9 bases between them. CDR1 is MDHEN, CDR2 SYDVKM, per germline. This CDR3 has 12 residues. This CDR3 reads CASNQKTYEQYF. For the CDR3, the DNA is TGTGCCAGCAACCAAAAAACCTACGAGCAGTACTTC.

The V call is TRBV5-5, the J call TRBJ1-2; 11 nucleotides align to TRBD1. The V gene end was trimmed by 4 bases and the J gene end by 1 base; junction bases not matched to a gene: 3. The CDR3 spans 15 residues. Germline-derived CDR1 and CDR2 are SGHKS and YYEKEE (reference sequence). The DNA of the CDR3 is TGTGCCAGCAGCACTGGGACAGGGGGTAACTATGGCTACACCTTC. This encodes CASSTGTGGNYGYTF.

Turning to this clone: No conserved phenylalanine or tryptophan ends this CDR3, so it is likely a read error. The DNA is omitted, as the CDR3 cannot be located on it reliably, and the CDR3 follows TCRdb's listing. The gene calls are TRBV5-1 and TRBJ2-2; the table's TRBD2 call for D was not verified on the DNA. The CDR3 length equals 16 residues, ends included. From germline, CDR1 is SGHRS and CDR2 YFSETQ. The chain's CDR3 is CASSLASGANTGELFL.

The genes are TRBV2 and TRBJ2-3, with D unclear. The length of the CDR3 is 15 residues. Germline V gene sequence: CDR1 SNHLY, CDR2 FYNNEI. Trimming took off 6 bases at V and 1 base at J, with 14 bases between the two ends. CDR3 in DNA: TGTGCCAGCAGGAAAGAGACGGGTGGCACAGATACGCAGTATTTT. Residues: CASRKETGGTDTQYF.